This TCR beta chain was profiled in a study of CD8 T cells in ankylosing spondylitis. MiXCR, run by TCRdb on the 5' RACE reads, gives a single entry per CDR3 protein. The table records hundreds of thousands of distinct CDR3 sequences, 12% of them present only once. At least ten counts were recorded for this clonotype. Its cognate antigen is unknown. Study-level results: For ankylosing spondylitis blood, a TCR beta motif of fewer than 10 highly homologous variants appeared characteristic.

This sequence was found in a male donor with ankylosing spondylitis. What was sequenced was blood, either unsorted or a sorted T cell fraction (not recorded which).

The CDR3: CSVTGRLMTDTQYF. The DNA of the CDR3 is TGCAGCGTGACAGGACGCCTTATGACAGATACGCAGTATTTT. The rearrangement links TRBV29-1 to TRBJ2-3, with a possible D match to TRBD1 (6 bases). The length of the CDR3 is 14 residues. Trimming shortened V by 6 bases and J by 3 bases, and 16 bases separated the two germline ends. CDR1 SQVTM and CDR2 ANQGSEA come from the germline V gene.